Listed below are T cell receptor beta chains from one sample, sequenced in a study of blood T cell repertoires in COVID-19. Generated by immunoSEQ multiplex PCR, the TCRdb table keeps only in-frame clones and is missing some. The sample has approximately 90,000 clones, over 70% seen once; the top ten hold roughly 4.4%. The sample taken for sequencing was peripheral blood. Source of these receptors: a man aged 60-69 years with acute or convalescent COVID-19. CDR3s include the opening cysteine and the closing phenylalanine or tryptophan. The order of the fields is D gene, clone size, V gene, J gene, CDR3 protein, CDR3 DNA. D genes are given only for firm matches. Size is omitted from some rows. Given values are once, few, many or a class for expanded clones.

>.|.|TRBV11-3|TRBJ2-3
CASDRNRLSGISTDTQYF
TGTGCCAGCGACAGAAACCGCTTATCAGGGATAAGCACAGATACGCAGTATTTT
>TRBD1|.|TRBV5-6|TRBJ1-2
CASSTGQGAWYGYTF
TGTGCCAGCAGCACCGGACAGGGGGCTTGGTATGGCTACACCTTC
>.|.|TRBV10-3|TRBJ2-1
CAISPHYNEQFF
TGTGCCATCAGCCCCCACTACAATGAGCAGTTCTTC
>.|once|TRBV5-4|TRBJ2-4
CASSFSVGDPIQYF
TGTGCCAGCAGCTTTTCCGTAGGAGACCCCATTCAGTACTTC
>TRBD2|.|TRBV27|TRBJ2-1
CASSKPLAGGSEQFF
TGTGCCAGCAGTAAACCTTTAGCGGGAGGGAGTGAGCAGTTCTTC
>.|.|TRBV5-1|TRBJ2-1
CASSLSGTTLITYNEQFF
TGCGCCAGCAGCTTGTCGGGGACAACCCTTATTACCTACAATGAGCAGTTCTTC
>TRBD1|once|TRBV3-1/TRBV3-2|TRBJ1-1
CASSQGQGATEAFF
TGTGCCAGCAGCCAGGGACAGGGGGCAACTGAAGCTTTCTTT
>TRBD1|few|TRBV10-3|TRBJ2-2
CAISERQPGQGAAGELFF
TGTGCCATCAGTGAGAGGCAGCCGGGACAGGGGGCGGCCGGGGAGCTGTTTTTT
>TRBD1|few|TRBV10-1|TRBJ2-7
CASSEGQGGYEQYF
TGCGCCAGCAGTGAGGGACAGGGAGGATACGAGCAGTACTTC
>TRBD1|.|TRBV27|TRBJ1-2
CASSRQQTGRYGYTF
TGTGCCAGCAGTCGACAGCAGACAGGGAGATATGGCTACACCTTC
>TRBD2|few|TRBV6-5|TRBJ2-7
CASSYGPSGTSYEQYF
TGTGCCAGCAGTTACGGTCCCAGCGGGACCTCCTACGAGCAGTACTTC
>TRBD1|.|TRBV5-4|TRBJ2-7
CASSQPPGGVNEQYF
TGTGCCAGCAGCCAACCCCCAGGGGGCGTCAACGAGCAGTACTTC
>.|.|TRBV7-9|TRBJ1-4
CASSLTRATNEKLFF
TGTGCCAGCAGCTTAACCAGGGCAACTAATGAAAAACTGTTTTTT
>.|.|TRBV28|TRBJ2-7
CASSTDRNTYEQYF
TGTGCCAGCAGTACCGACAGGAATACCTACGAGCAGTACTTC
>.|many|TRBV6-6|TRBJ1-5
CASSPPGTNQPQHF
TGTGCCAGCAGTCCTCCGGGGACTAATCAGCCCCAGCATTTT
>.|.|TRBV2|TRBJ2-7
CASSREYEQYF
TGTGCCAGCAGTCGGGAATACGAGCAGTACTTC
>TRBD2|.|TRBV5-4|TRBJ2-7
CASSPGLAGVYLPPYEQYF
TGTGCCAGCAGCCCGGGACTAGCGGGGGTATACCTCCCCCCCTACGAGCAGTACTTC
>.|.|TRBV28|TRBJ1-5
CASLTGSMNQPQHF
TGTGCCAGCCTTACAGGGTCGATGAATCAGCCCCAGCATTTT
>.|.|TRBV7-3|TRBJ1-1
CASSRGQNTEAFF
TGTGCCAGCAGCCGAGGACAGAACACTGAAGCTTTCTTT
>TRBD1|few|TRBV11-3|TRBJ1-5
CASSPQGVNQPQHF
TGTGCCAGCAGCCCGCAGGGGGTCAATCAGCCCCAGCATTTT
>.|.|TRBV5-6|TRBJ2-1
CASSFSGIVHREGQFF
TGTGCCAGCAGCTTCTCTGGTATTGTCCACCGAGAGGGGCAGTTCTTC
>.|once|TRBV21-1|TRBJ2-2
CASSKLAGGDTGELFF
TGTGCCAGCAGCAAACTGGCAGGGGGTGACACCGGGGAGCTGTTTTTT
>.|.|TRBV5-5|TRBJ2-5
CASSFPGLPQETQYF
TGTGCCAGCAGCTTCCCAGGGCTTCCACAAGAGACCCAGTACTTC
>.|.|TRBV11-3|TRBJ1-4
CASSLREEKLFF
TGTGCCAGCAGCTTACGGGAGGAAAAACTGTTTTTT
>TRBD1|.|TRBV6-5|TRBJ1-4
CASSYSIGTAEKLFF
TGTGCCAGCAGTTACTCGATCGGGACAGCTGAAAAACTGTTTTTT
>.|.|TRBV27|TRBJ2-7
CASSPTSRATYEQYF
TGTGCCAGCAGTCCCACTAGCCGGGCTACCTACGAGCAGTACTTC
>.|.|TRBV2|TRBJ1-2
CASSVIAPRDNYGYTF
TGTGCCAGCAGTGTGATAGCCCCCAGGGATAACTATGGCTACACCTTC
>.|.|TRBV7-9|TRBJ2-7
CASSLVLGSEQYF
TGTGCCAGCAGCTTAGTTCTGGGGAGCGAGCAGTACTTC
>TRBD1|once|TRBV3-1/TRBV3-2|TRBJ1-4
CASSHLTGESEKLFF
TGTGCCAGCAGCCACTTGACAGGGGAGAGTGAAAAACTGTTTTTT
>.|.|TRBV15|TRBJ2-7
CATSTATRTYEQYF
TGTGCCACCAGCACTGCGACTCGTACCTACGAGCAGTACTTC
>TRBD1|.|TRBV7-2|TRBJ1-4
CASSPRQGGFSPTNEKLFF
TGTGCCAGCAGCCCCCGACAGGGTGGCTTTTCCCCAACTAATGAAAAACTGTTTTTT
>.|few|TRBV28|TRBJ1-1
CASRINRVGTEAFF
TGTGCCAGCAGGATTAACAGGGTTGGCACTGAAGCTTTCTTT